These 23 T cell receptor beta chains were all obtained from the same sample, sequenced in a study of T cell repertoires in cytomegalovirus infection. TCRdb ran MiXCR on the reads and lists one entry per CDR3 protein. This sample yields 400,000 or so distinct CDR3 sequences, of which approximately 31% are seen a single time; roughly 13% belongs to the top ten. The sequenced sample was PBMCs. The receptor source for this set is a human donor in good health (CMV status not recorded). Some clones in this sample may be carry-over from other donors' samples.

About this clonotype: The CDR3 end shows no conserved phenylalanine or tryptophan, and so a read error is likely. V is TRBV6-2 or TRBV6-3 and J is TRBJ2-1; 15 nucleotides match TRBD2. Germline values: CDR1 MNHEY, CDR2 SVGEGT. CDR3 size: 19 residues. The V and J ends lost 0 bases and 1 base, in that order; junction bases with no gene match: 4. CDR3 sequence reads: CASSYSGLAGGGSYNEQFL. Here the CDR3 DNA reads TGTGCCAGCAGTTACTCAGGACTAGCGGGGGGGGGGTCCTACAATGAGCAGTTCTTA.

This chain joins TRBV5-6 and TRBJ2-1, with TRBD2 identical over 11 bases. The V gene's germline CDR1 is SGHDT and CDR2 YYEEEE. The junction had 17 bases not matched to a gene; V was cut back by 2 bases and J by 10 bases. There are 18 residues in the CDR3. DNA for the CDR3: TGTGCCAGCAGCTTCCCGCCAGGTAGCGGGGGGGCCTGGGAGGAGCAGTTCTTC. Translating gives CASSFPPGSGGAWEEQFF.

This clonotype was counted only a few times. This chain joins TRBV19 and TRBJ1-5; possibly TRBD1 for D (6 bases). CDR1 is LNHDA, CDR2 SQIVND, per germline (reference sequence). The length of the CDR3 is 14 residues. Deletions cut 5 bases from V and 3 bases from J, with 11 bases between. In DNA form, the CDR3 reads TGTGCCAGTAGTCCCGGGACACTCAATCAGCCCCAGCATTTT. This sequence encodes CASSPGTLNQPQHF.

There are a few counts of this clonotype. The chain couples TRBV4-1 to TRBJ2-2; tentatively, D is TRBD2 (7 bases). Trimming shortened V by 6 bases and J by 4 bases, and 18 bases separated the two germline ends. This CDR3 is built from 16 residues. Germline V gives CDR1 MGHRA, CDR2 YSYEKL. CDR3 loop: CASRFAAGAGTGELFF. CDR3 bases: TGCGCCAGCAGGTTCGCGGCGGGGGCCGGCACCGGGGAGCTGTTTTTT.

This clonotype was detected ten times or more. The chain couples TRBV7-8 to TRBJ2-7; no clear D gene. CDR1 and CDR2 from the germline V gene are SGHVS and FQNEAQ. The CDR3 consists of 12 residues. The V and J ends lost 4 bases and 6 bases respectively, with 10 bases between them. The CDR3 bases are TGTGCCAGCAGCTCCAAAGCCCGCGAGCAGTACTTC. This sequence encodes CASSSKAREQYF.

V is TRBV6-2 or TRBV6-3 and J is TRBJ1-5, with no clear D. Germline CDR1 MNHEY, CDR2 SVGEGT. V was trimmed by 2 bases and J by 4 bases, leaving 15 bases between them. The CDR3 is 16 amino acids. The CDR3 DNA sequence: TGTGCCAGCAGTTACGGACTGATCTCGCATAATCAGCCCCAGCATTTT. Amino acids: CASSYGLISHNQPQHF.

This chain connects TRBV19 to TRBJ2-3; 10 bases are a match to TRBD2. The CDR3 spans 17 residues. Germline V gives CDR1 LNHDA, CDR2 SQIVND (reference sequence). V dropped 4 bases and J dropped 3; count of bases not matched to a gene: 10. CDR3 residues: CASSTSTSGLYTDTQYF. The CDR3 DNA reads as TGTGCCAGTAGTACTTCGACTAGCGGGCTTTATACAGATACGCAGTATTTT.

As to this clonotype: This likely comes from a read error, as the CDR3 has no conserved phenylalanine or tryptophan at its end. The V gene is TRBV12-3 or TRBV12-4, the J gene TRBJ2-5; perhaps TRBD1 as D (5 bases). Trimming took 6 bases from V and 4 from J, leaving 15 bases between them. CDR3 length: 14 amino acids. CDR3 sequence (DNA): TGTGCCAGCAGAGTAGACAGCCTGAGAGAGACCCAGTACTGC. It specifies CASRVDSLRETQYC.

This clonotype showed up just a few times. The chain joins TRBV7-2 to TRBJ2-7; D remains ambiguous. The germline V and J ends were trimmed by 1 base and 0 bases, with 13 bases remaining between them. The CDR3 runs to 16 residues. Looked up from germline, CDR1 is SGHTA and CDR2 is FQGNSA. The chain's CDR3 is CASSLVAELSSYEQYF. CDR3 nucleotides: TGTGCCAGCAGCTTAGTCGCGGAATTGAGCTCCTACGAGCAGTACTTC.

The chain joins TRBV4-1 to TRBJ2-1; 13 nucleotides line up with TRBD2. V lost 0 bases, J lost 4 bases, and 3 bases stayed unmatched. CDR1 is MGHRA and CDR2 is YSYEKL in the germline V gene. This CDR3 region has 17 residues. CDR3 sequence: CASSQDGTSGIYNEQFF. The CDR3 nucleotides are TGCGCCAGCAGCCAAGATGGGACTAGCGGGATTTACAATGAGCAGTTCTTC.

This clonotype was seen a handful of times. The chain recombines TRBV7-9 with TRBJ2-5; no firm D call. This CDR3 is 13 amino acids long. CDR1 SEHNR and CDR2 FQNEAQ come from the germline V gene (reference sequence). V lost 0 bases and J 5 bases, leaving 7 bases between the germline ends. This chain's CDR3 is CASSLASTETQYF. As DNA, the CDR3 is TGTGCCAGCAGCTTAGCCAGCACGGAGACCCAGTACTTC. The entire variable domain, with the rest obtained from reference TRBV7-9 and TRBJ2-5, is as follows: DTGVSQNPRHKITKRGQNVTFRCDPISEHNRLYWYRQTLGQGPEFLTYFQNEAQLEKSRLLSDRFSAERPKGSFSTLEIQRTEQGDSAMYLCASSLASTETQYFGPGTRLLVL.

The sample holds a few counts of this clonotype. The rearrangement uses TRBV29-1 and TRBJ2-1; D is unclear. The CDR3 totals 11 residues. V was shortened by 7 bases and J by 4 bases, with 8 bases between the two germline ends. The germline gives CDR1 SQVTM, CDR2 ANQGSEA. The CDR3 loop reads CSEQRYNEQFF. The DNA for the CDR3 is TGCAGCGAACAGCGATACAATGAGCAGTTCTTC.

The chain links TRBV20-1 to TRBJ2-3; D is unresolved. Between the trimmed V and J ends, which lost 5 bases and 6 bases, there was a span of 9 bases. Germline-derived CDR1 and CDR2 are DFQATT and SNEGSKA (reference sequence). This CDR3 contains 11 residues. The CDR3 is CSAASLDTQYF. The CDR3 DNA follows: TGCAGTGCTGCCTCTTTGGATACGCAGTATTTT.

This clonotype appeared many times. J is TRBJ1-5 and V is TRBV7-2; the D is unclear. This CDR3 has 15 amino acids. V was shortened by 2 bases and J by 3 bases, with 11 bases between the two germline ends. Per germline, CDR1 SGHTA and CDR2 FQGNSA. CDR3 in DNA: TGTGCCAGCAGCTTAATGGCGATGGACAATCAGCCCCAGCATTTT. Protein product: CASSLMAMDNQPQHF.

This clonotype turned up a few times. The rearrangement uses TRBV7-2 and TRBJ1-5, with TRBD1 matching 7 bases. The CDR3 is made up of 16 amino acids. CDR1 and CDR2 (germline): SGHTA, FQGNSA. V was clipped by 1 base and J by 2 bases; unmatched bases: 5. The CDR3 DNA reads TGTGCCAGCAGCTTAGATGACAGGGCAGGCAATCAGCCCCAGCATTTT. Its translation is CASSLDDRAGNQPQHF.

This clonotype showed up just a few times. The gene calls are TRBV12-3 or TRBV12-4 and TRBJ2-7, with 10 bases matching TRBD2. The length of the CDR3 is 15 residues. The ends lost 6 bases at V and 4 bases at J; junction bases unmatched: 9. CDR3: CASSPRLAGRYEQYF. CDR3 sequence (DNA): TGTGCCAGCAGCCCGCGACTAGCGGGTAGATACGAGCAGTACTTC.

The chain recombines TRBV28 with TRBJ2-5; D gene uncertain. V shed 2 bases and J shed 1 base, with 8 bases lying between them. The germline V gene has CDR1 MDHEN and CDR2 SYDVKM. CDR3 length: 14 amino acids. The CDR3 loop reads CASSLSHSQETQYF. The DNA for the CDR3 is TGTGCCAGCAGTTTAAGTCATTCCCAAGAGACCCAGTACTTC.

This clonotype was observed a handful of times. This chain joins TRBV7-9 and TRBJ1-1, with D uncertain. Per germline, CDR1 SEHNR and CDR2 FQNEAQ (reference sequence). V dropped 5 bases and J dropped 5 bases, with 9 bases sitting between them. CDR3 length equals 12 residues. In DNA, the CDR3 is TGTGCCAGCAGCCGTCTAACGACTGAAGCTTTCTTT. It specifies CASSRLTTEAFF.

A few counts support this clonotype. The chain has TRBV5-4 and TRBJ1-2, with a possible D match to TRBD1 (6 bases). The V end was cut by 0 bases, the J end by 4 bases, with 13 bases between. The germline V gene has CDR1 SGHNT and CDR2 YYREEE (reference sequence). The length of the CDR3 is 15 residues. The CDR3 loop is CASSLAGGGSYGYTF. The CDR3 DNA is TGTGCCAGCAGCTTGGCGGGGGGCGGGAGCTATGGCTACACCTTC. The full variable domain, in which reference TRBV5-4 and TRBJ1-2 provide the parts outside the CDR3, is ETGVTQSPTHLIKTRGQQVTLRCSSQSGHNTVSWYQQALGQGPQFIFQYYREEENGRGNFPPRFSGLQFPNYSSELNVNALELDDSALYLCASSLAGGGSYGYTFGSGTRLTVV.

This clonotype was seen repeatedly, ten times or more. V is TRBV7-2 and J is TRBJ2-1, with D perhaps being TRBD1 or TRBD2 (5 bases each). V gave up 5 bases and J gave up 6 bases, with 14 bases separating them. This CDR3 has 14 residues. CDR1 and CDR2 from the germline V gene are SGHTA and FQGNSA. Written as DNA, the CDR3 is TGTGCCAGCAGCCTCGGGACGCGCCCCAATGAGCAGTTCTTC. It yields the protein CASSLGTRPNEQFF.

This clonotype was observed at least ten times. The chain carries TRBV4-1 and TRBJ1-1, with D tentatively TRBD1 (5 bases). The V end was cut by 2 bases, the J end by 4 bases, with 17 bases between. CDR1 is MGHRA, CDR2 YSYEKL, per germline. This CDR3 spans 16 amino acids. This chain's CDR3 is CASSQLFVAGPTEAFF. In nucleotides, the CDR3 is TGCGCCAGCAGCCAACTCTTTGTCGCGGGGCCCACTGAAGCTTTCTTT.

With respect to this clonotype: This may arise from a read error, as a much more abundant clone is one base away. The chain employs TRBV6-1 and TRBJ2-1; 8 bases fit TRBD1. With V trimmed by 6 bases and J by 2 bases, 12 bases remained unmatched. This CDR3 is built from 17 residues. Germline V gives CDR1 MNHNS, CDR2 SASEGT. The DNA for the CDR3 is TGTGCCAGCAGCCAGGGGCGACAGGGGTTGGCCTACAATGAGCAGTTCTTC. It specifies CASSQGRQGLAYNEQFF.

This clonotype was picked up many times. J is TRBJ2-5 and V is TRBV7-2; D is uncertain. Germline V gives CDR1 SGHTA, CDR2 FQGNSA. This CDR3 region has 17 residues. V was trimmed by 3 bases and J by 1 base, leaving 18 bases between them. CDR3 nucleotide sequence: TGTGCCAGCAGCTTTCTCATAAGGGCGACCGGCCAAGAGACCCAGTACTTC. Encoded protein: CASSFLIRATGQETQYF.